This TCR beta chain was sequenced in a study of T cell repertoires in aging, cancer and after chemotherapy. A mixed TRB-A/B primer pool amplified rearranged TRB by multiplex touch-down PCR. TCRdb re-called the multiplex PCR reads with MiXCR, one entry per CDR3 protein. The sample lists 6,500 to 8,000 distinct CDR3 sequences, over 25% occurring once. This clonotype is judged medium-sized. Amplification of TCR beta used genomic DNA extracted from peripheral blood. Sequences were obtained from blood. The TCR sequence derives from a human donor with a blood cancer.

CDR3 protein: CASNLLAGGRNEQFF. In DNA form, the CDR3 reads TGTGCCAGCAACCTACTAGCGGGGGGTAGGAATGAGCAGTTCTTC. The J gene is TRBJ2-1, the V gene TRBV6-1; 12 bases match TRBD2. The junction had 8 bases not matched to a gene; V was cut back by 7 bases and J by 7 bases. The germline CDR1 and CDR2 sequences are MNHNS and SASEGT. The CDR3 totals 15 residues.